The rows below give T cell receptor beta chains drawn from one sample of a study of blood T cell repertoires in COVID-19. The table came from immunoSEQ multiplex PCR; TCRdb's copy has only in-frame clones and leaves some out. The sample includes about 130,000 clones, around 86% seen only once; the top ten take roughly 12%. Sequenced material: peripheral blood. The receptor set was obtained from a man aged 55 to 70 with acute or convalescent COVID-19. The CDR3 runs from the conserved cysteine through the conserved F or W. The order of the fields is clone size, J gene, V gene, D gene, CDR3 DNA, CDR3 protein. A D gene is named only where the DNA matches it firmly. Clone size is given for some rows only: seen once, a few or many times, or a class if the clone is expanded.

NA TRBJ2-3 TRBV7-8 NA TGTGCCAGCAGCACGGGGTGGACAGATACGCAGTATTTT CASSTGWTDTQYF
few TRBJ1-1 TRBV9 TRBD1 TGTGCCAGCAGCCAGACAGGGGGTAGCACTGAAGCTTTCTTT CASSQTGGSTEAFF
NA TRBJ2-1 TRBV14 NA TGTGCCAGCAGCCAAGATACGGATGAGCAGTTCTTC CASSQDTDEQFF
NA TRBJ2-1 TRBV2 NA TGTGCCAGCAGGACAGTGCCTTCCTACAATGAGCAGTTCTTC CASRTVPSYNEQFF
few TRBJ2-5 TRBV28 NA TGTGCCAGCAGTTCCCGGGGGACTGCTGTTGTGACCCAGTACTTC CASSSRGTAVVTQYF
NA TRBJ2-7 TRBV28 TRBD1 TGTGCCAGCAGTTTCCCGGGACAGGGGGCCTACGAGCAGTACTTC CASSFPGQGAYEQYF
NA TRBJ1-5 TRBV29-1 TRBD1 TGCAGCGCTGGGACAGGAATCAATCAGCCCCAGCATTTT CSAGTGINQPQHF
NA TRBJ2-7 TRBV28 TRBD2 TGTGCCAGCATCACGGGGGGGCGGTACGAGCAGTACTTC CASITGGRYEQYF
NA TRBJ2-7 TRBV19 TRBD2 TGTGCCAGTAGTTTCCTCCAGCCCGCTGGACTAGCGGACCCCTACGAGCAGTACTTC CASSFLQPAGLADPYEQYF
NA TRBJ2-3 TRBV24-1 TRBD2 TGTGCCACCAGTGGGGCTAGCGGAAGCACAGATACGCAGTATTTT CATSGASGSTDTQYF
NA TRBJ2-5 TRBV30 TRBD2 TGTGCCTGGACAAGCGGGGGGGAGACCCAGTACTTC CAWTSGGETQYF
once TRBJ1-2 TRBV7-3 TRBD1 TGTGCCAGCAGCTTCACCCCGGGACAGGCCTATGGCTACACCTTC CASSFTPGQAYGYTF
NA TRBJ2-7 TRBV4-1 TRBD2 TGCGCCAGCAGCCCGTCTCAACGGGGGGCCTACGAGCAGTACTTC CASSPSQRGAYEQYF
NA TRBJ1-1 TRBV27 NA TGTGCCAGCAGGCGGGGGGGCGATAACACTGAAGCTTTCTTT CASRRGGDNTEAFF
NA TRBJ2-7 TRBV3-1/TRBV3-2 TRBD2 TGTGCCAGCCGAGGACTAGCGGGAACCGAGCAGTACTTC CASRGLAGTEQYF
NA TRBJ2-1 TRBV5-1 NA TGCGCCAGCAGCCCACGGGGGAGCGGACCTTCCTACAATGAGCAGTTCTTC CASSPRGSGPSYNEQFF
NA TRBJ1-2 TRBV7-2 TRBD1 TGTGCCAGCAGCCCCGAGCCGGACAGGGGCGGCTACACCTTC CASSPEPDRGGYTF
NA TRBJ2-2 TRBV28 NA TGTGCCAGCACCATCTGGACAGCCGGGGAGCTGTTTTTT CASTIWTAGELFF
NA TRBJ1-5 TRBV5-3 TRBD1 TGTGCCAGAAGCTTGAGGAGGGGACAGGGGGATTATAGCAATCAGCCCCAGCATTTT CARSLRRGQGDYSNQPQHF
NA TRBJ1-1 TRBV25-1 NA TGTGCCAGCAGTGATCCAACAGACGGAAACACTGAAGCTTTCTTT CASSDPTDGNTEAFF
NA TRBJ1-1 TRBV2 NA TGTGCCAGCAGGTTTCAGGGGTACACTGAAGCTTTCTTT CASRFQGYTEAFF
once TRBJ2-7 TRBV28 TRBD2 TGTGCCAGTGCCTCCGGGACTAGCGCCAGACAGTACTTC CASASGTSARQYF
NA TRBJ1-5 TRBV21-1 NA TGTGCCAGCAGGGTGGGACAGCCTAGCAATCAGCCCCAGCATTTT CASRVGQPSNQPQHF
NA TRBJ1-5 TRBV28 NA TGTGCCACCAGATCCCGGAGGGATCAGCCCCAGCATTTT CATRSRRDQPQHF
NA TRBJ2-2 TRBV5-4 TRBD1 TGTGCCAGCAGCCGAATTCACAGGGGCGGTACCGGGGAGCTGTTTTTT CASSRIHRGGTGELFF
once TRBJ2-4 TRBV6-4 NA TGTGCCAGCAGTGAGGGTAGGGACACCATTCAGTACTTC CASSEGRDTIQYF
NA TRBJ2-7 TRBV10-1 NA TGCGCCAGCAGCTCCGGATGGCCAGGGGAGCAGTACTTC CASSSGWPGEQYF
NA TRBJ2-7 TRBV19 NA TGTGCCAGTAGTATTGGAGGGAGGAGCTCCTACGAGCAGTACTTC CASSIGGRSSYEQYF
once TRBJ2-2 TRBV4-1 NA TGCGCCAGCAGCCATGCAGGGAATCGCCCCGGGGAGCTGTTTTTT CASSHAGNRPGELFF
NA TRBJ1-2 TRBV6-5 TRBD1 TGTGCCAGCAGAAGGGACAGTAACTATGGCTACACCTTC CASRRDSNYGYTF
NA TRBJ1-6 TRBV5-1 TRBD1 TGCGCCAGCAGCTTGGAGGACAGGGGGTTAGGACCCCTCCACTTT CASSLEDRGLGPLHF
NA TRBJ1-2 TRBV28 NA TGTGCCAGCAAAGGGGGACCCTATGGCTACACCTTC CASKGGPYGYTF
NA TRBJ1-3 TRBV5-6 NA TGTGCCAGCAGTCCCGGGACAAGATATTCTGGAAACACCATATATTTT CASSPGTRYSGNTIYF
once TRBJ1-2 TRBV28 NA TGTGCCGGTTCCCAGGGGCCTTATGGCTACACCTTC CAGSQGPYGYTF
NA TRBJ2-7 TRBV28 TRBD2 TGTGCCAGCAGTTTATTGTCGACGGGACTAGCGGGAGGGCCCTCCTACGAGCAGTACTTC CASSLLSTGLAGGPSYEQYF
NA TRBJ1-1 TRBV6-5 TRBD1 TGTGCCAGCAGGTGGGACAGGGGGGGGAACACTGAAGCTTTCTTT CASRWDRGGNTEAFF
NA TRBJ1-2 TRBV6-5 TRBD1 TGTGCTCTGGACAGGGGGGCAGGGCCGCGCGGAACCTTC CALDRGAGPRGTF
NA TRBJ2-1 TRBV10-2 TRBD2 TGCGCCAGCAGGGGACTAGCGGGAGGAGATGGGGATGAGCAGTTCTTC CASRGLAGGDGDEQFF
NA TRBJ1-2 TRBV14 NA TGTGCCAGCAGCCAAGATCTTGGGGGGAGCGGCTACACCTTC CASSQDLGGSGYTF
NA TRBJ2-7 TRBV5-1 TRBD1 TGCGCCAGCAGCTTGACAGGGGGCGAGCAGTACTTC CASSLTGGEQYF
NA TRBJ1-2 TRBV6-5 TRBD1 TGTGCCAGCAGCTGGGACAGGGGGCATGGCTACACCTTC CASSWDRGHGYTF
NA TRBJ2-5 TRBV24-1 TRBD1 TGTGCCACCAGTGATGCGACAGGGGCGCGGCAAGAGACCCAGTACTTC CATSDATGARQETQYF
NA TRBJ2-2 TRBV27 NA TGTGCCAGCAGAACCTCCGCGAGCACCGGGGAGCTGTTTTTT CASRTSASTGELFF
NA TRBJ1-1 TRBV6-5 NA TGTGCCAGCAGTTACTCGCGCAGGGCCGACACTGAAGCTTTCTTT CASSYSRRADTEAFF
NA TRBJ1-2 TRBV28 NA TGTGCCAGCACCCGACATGGTGGCTATGGCTACACCTTC CASTRHGGYGYTF